The 27 T cell receptor beta chains given below trace back to one sample, sequenced in a study of CD8 T cells in ankylosing spondylitis. A single record per CDR3 protein comes from TCRdb applying MiXCR to the 5' RACE reads. The sample consists of tens of thousands of distinct CDR3 sequences, 8% to 13% of them appearing once. The sequenced sample was blood, either unsorted or a sorted T cell fraction (not recorded which). These TCRs come from a male donor with ankylosing spondylitis or in good health (not recorded which).

The chain combines TRBV3-1 with TRBJ2-5, with D hard to call. This CDR3 region has 12 residues. CDR1 and CDR2 from the germline V gene are LGHDT and YNNKEL (reference sequence). V was shortened by 2 bases and J by 5 bases, with 6 bases between the two germline ends. CDR3 in DNA: TGTGCCAGCAGCCAAAGGACGGAGACCCAGTACTTC. It is translated as CASSQRTETQYF.

This clonotype was seen a few times. J is TRBJ2-1 and V is TRBV5-1; 11 nucleotides agree with TRBD2. V gave up 3 bases and J gave up 4 bases; unmatched junction bases: 3. The CDR3 is made up of 15 amino acids. Per the germline V gene, CDR1 is SGHRS and CDR2 is YFSETQ. The CDR3 loop reads CASSSTSGVYNEQFF. The CDR3 DNA follows: TGCGCCAGCAGCTCGACTAGCGGGGTATACAATGAGCAGTTCTTC.

This clonotype was picked up many times. J is TRBJ2-4 and V is TRBV3-1; 9 nucleotides line up with TRBD1. CDR1 is LGHDT and CDR2 is YNNKEL in the germline V gene (reference sequence). The CDR3 consists of 17 residues. V shed 4 bases and J 1 base; nucleotides not matched to a gene: 8. CDR3 in amino acids: CASSPGTGWTAKNIQYF. The CDR3 region has the DNA TGTGCCAGCAGCCCGGGGACAGGGTGGACGGCCAAAAACATTCAGTACTTC.

This clonotype was seen at least ten times. The rearrangement uses TRBV12-3 or TRBV12-4 and TRBJ1-1; tentatively, D is TRBD1 (6 bases). There are 13 residues in the CDR3. The V and J ends lost 2 bases and 7 bases respectively, with 11 bases between them. The CDR3 loop is CASSLLTGYEAFF. The CDR3 DNA follows: TGTGCCAGCAGTTTATTAACAGGGTATGAAGCTTTCTTT.

This clonotype was seen ten or more times. The chain joins TRBV23-1 to TRBJ2-7; the match to TRBD1 covers 7 bases. TRBV23-1 is assigned to the ORF class and has an uncertain function. The CDR3 is made up of 15 amino acids. The junction had 7 bases not matched to a gene; V was cut back by 3 bases and J by 2 bases. CDR3 in DNA: TGCGCCAGCAGTCACCTCGGGACAGTAACCTACGAGCAGTACTTC. Amino acid sequence: CASSHLGTVTYEQYF.

This clonotype was seen ten or more times. The chain combines TRBV18 with TRBJ2-7, with D possibly matching TRBD1 (6 bases). Looked up from germline, CDR1 is KGHSH and CDR2 is LQKENI. The CDR3 totals 15 residues. V lost 0 bases to trimming and J lost 0 bases, with 9 bases between them. The CDR3 here is CASSPPRGSSYEQYF. CDR3 nucleotide sequence: TGTGCCAGCTCACCACCGAGGGGGAGCTCCTACGAGCAGTACTTC.

The chain is built from TRBV11-2 and TRBJ2-7; 10 bases line up with TRBD2. V lost 2 bases and J lost 1; bases outside the gene matches: 14. The germline V gene has CDR1 SGHAT and CDR2 FQNNGV. The CDR3 is 19 amino acids. The CDR3 here is CASSLYSPIAGGPSYEQYF. The CDR3 DNA reads TGTGCCAGCAGCTTATATTCGCCGATAGCGGGGGGACCATCCTACGAGCAGTACTTC. Full variable domain (rest looked up from reference TRBV11-2 and TRBJ2-7): EAGVAQSPRYKIIEKRQSVAFWCNPISGHATLYWYQQILGQGPKLLIQFQNNGVVDDSQLPKDRFSAERLKGVDSTLKIQPAKLEDSAVYLCASSLYSPIAGGPSYEQYFGPGTRLTVT.

A remark on this clonotype: This may be a read error: a much more frequent sequence differs by one nucleotide. The genes are TRBV7-9 and TRBJ1-6; TRBD1 matches 7 bases. CDR3 size: 14 residues. From germline, CDR1 is SEHNR and CDR2 FQNEAQ (reference sequence). CDR3: CASSFRDSGSPLRF. In DNA form, the CDR3 reads TGTGCCAGCAGCTTCCGGGACAGCGGCTCACCCCTCCGCTTT.

In its sample, this clonotype was seen a few times. V is TRBV19 and J is TRBJ1-5; D call uncertain. Trimming took off 1 base at V and 3 bases at J, with 7 bases between the two ends. From germline, CDR1 is LNHDA and CDR2 SQIVND (reference sequence). CDR3 length equals 14 residues. The CDR3 reads CASSIGTINQPQHF. CDR3 DNA sequence: TGTGCCAGTAGTATAGGAACCATCAATCAGCCCCAGCATTTT.

The CDR3 loop reads CASSGTRSSYEQYF. CDR3 coding DNA: TGTGCCAGCAGTGGGACTAGGAGCTCCTACGAGCAGTACTTC. The V and J genes are TRBV11-1 and TRBJ2-7; 8 bases align to TRBD2. This CDR3 is built from 14 residues. The J segment lost 0 bases and the V segment lost 6 bases, leaving 4 bases of the junction unmatched. CDR1 and CDR2 from the germline V gene are SGHAT and FQDESV (reference sequence). Full variable domain (outside the CDR3, taken from reference TRBV11-1 and TRBJ2-7): EAEVAQSPRYKITEKSQAVAFWCDPISGHATLYWYRQILGQGPELLVQFQDESVVDDSQLPKDRFSAERLKGVDSTLKIQPAELGDSAMYLCASSGTRSSYEQYFGPGTRLTVT.

On this clonotype: A read error is possible here, since a much larger clone lies one base away. This chain's CDR3 is CARSGSRLGEKLFF. In DNA form, the CDR3 reads TGTGCCAGGAGTGGTAGTAGGCTAGGTGAAAAACTGTTTTTT. This chain connects TRBV30 to TRBJ1-4, with D hard to call. CDR1 is GTSNPN, CDR2 SVGIG, per germline (reference sequence). The CDR3 loop spans 14 amino acids.

This clonotype was picked up many times. The chain carries TRBV3-1 and TRBJ2-7; D not resolved. The CDR3 has 14 amino acids. The V and J ends lost 2 bases and 5 bases respectively, with 13 bases between them. Germline V CDR1 and CDR2: LGHDT, YNNKEL (reference sequence). CDR3 DNA sequence: TGTGCCAGCAGCCAAAGGACCACAGTCCACGAGCAGTACTTC. Its translation is CASSQRTTVHEQYF.

The V call is TRBV3-1, the J call TRBJ2-1, with D possibly TRBD2 on 6 matching bases. V was shortened by 1 base and J by 6 bases, with 19 bases between the two germline ends. Germline assignment: CDR1 LGHDT and CDR2 YNNKEL (reference sequence). The CDR3 has 17 amino acids. CDR3 in amino acids: CASSQGVGPLRGNEQFF. CDR3 DNA sequence: TGTGCCAGCAGCCAAGGTGTGGGACCCCTGCGGGGCAATGAGCAGTTCTTC.

The genes are TRBV19 and TRBJ2-1; the D gene is possibly TRBD1 (6 bases). CDR3 length: 15 amino acids. The germline CDR1 and CDR2 sequences are LNHDA and SQIVND (reference sequence). The germline V and J ends were trimmed by 3 bases and 10 bases, with 19 bases remaining between them. In nucleotides, the CDR3 is TGTGCCAGTAGTATTTCGGACAGCCCTGGAGCGGAGCAGTTCTTC. It codes for CASSISDSPGAEQFF. Looking up the rest from reference TRBV19 and TRBJ2-1 gives the full variable domain: DGGITQSPKYLFRKEGQNVTLSCEQNLNHDAMYWYRQDPGQGLRLIYYSQIVNDFQKGDIAEGYSVSREKKESFPLTVTSAQKNPTAFYLCASSISDSPGAEQFFGPGTRLTVL.

This clonotype was recorded at least ten times. The V call is TRBV14, the J call TRBJ2-7; D uncertain. Germline V gives CDR1 SGHDN, CDR2 FVKESK. The CDR3 spans 13 residues. Deletions cut 1 base from V and 6 bases from J, with 10 bases between. DNA of the CDR3: TGTGCCAGCAGCCAAGCGTTTTCGGCCGAGCAGTACTTC. Protein sequence: CASSQAFSAEQYF. The full variable domain, with the rest looked up from reference TRBV14 and TRBJ2-7, is EAGVTQFPSHSVIEKGQTVTLRCDPISGHDNLYWYRRVMGKEIKFLLHFVKESKQDESGMPNNRFLAERTGGTYSTLKVQPAELEDSGVYFCASSQAFSAEQYFGPGTRLTVT.

This clonotype was seen ten or more times. This chain connects TRBV4-1 to TRBJ2-7, with a tentative D call TRBD1 (6 bases). CDR1 and CDR2 from the germline V gene are MGHRA and YSYEKL. V was trimmed by 6 bases and J by 2 bases, leaving 14 bases between them. The CDR3 consists of 14 residues. The CDR3 DNA follows: TGCGCCAGCAGGGATACAGGGAACACCTACGAGCAGTACTTC. Its translation is CASRDTGNTYEQYF.

With respect to this clonotype: This may arise from a read error, as a much more abundant clone is one base away. The CDR3 sequence: CASSFGSGSGNAIYF. As DNA, the CDR3 is TGTGCCAGCAGCTTCGGGAGCGGCTCTGGAAACGCCATATATTTT. V and J are TRBV12-3 or TRBV12-4 and TRBJ1-3; D gene uncertain. The CDR3 totals 15 residues.

This sequence joins TRBV9 and TRBJ1-6, with a tentative D call TRBD1 (6 bases). Trimming took 3 bases from V and 8 from J, leaving 21 bases between them. The CDR3 consists of 17 residues. Germline values: CDR1 SGDLS, CDR2 YYNGEE. CDR3 nucleotides: TGTGCCAGCAGCGCCCCGCACAGGGCGGGGACCGATTCACCCCTCCACTTT. As protein: CASSAPHRAGTDSPLHF.

V usage is TRBV20-1 and J usage is TRBJ2-1, with no clear D. This CDR3 contains 16 residues. Germline V gene data show CDR1 as DFQATT and CDR2 as SNEGSKA (reference sequence). Trimming stripped 2 bases from V and 6 bases from J, with 20 bases between. CDR3 amino acids: CSARPLGSTFGNEQFF. For the CDR3, the DNA is TGCAGTGCTAGACCGCTAGGAAGTACCTTCGGCAATGAGCAGTTCTTC.

With regard to this clonotype: At one of its ends the junction is not consistent with the germline gene, which may arise from a read error. The genes are TRBV11-2 and TRBJ2-1; D not resolved. The CDR3 loop spans 13 amino acids. Germline V gene data show CDR1 as SGHAT and CDR2 as FQNNGV. The DNA for the CDR3 is TGTGCCAGCAACTTAGGGCCCTACAATGAGCAGTTCTTC. Its translation: CASNLGPYNEQFF. Filled out from reference TRBV11-2 and TRBJ2-1, the complete variable domain reads EAGVAQSPRYKIIEKRQSVAFWCNPISGHATLYWYQQILGQGPKLLIQFQNNGVVDDSQLPKDRFSAERLKGVDSTLKIQPAKLEDSAVYLCASNLGPYNEQFFGPGTRLTVL.

The chain uses TRBV2 and TRBJ2-7; 8 bases line up with TRBD1. V lost 3 bases, J lost 3 bases, and 7 bases stayed unmatched. The CDR3 is made up of 15 amino acids. Per the germline V gene, CDR1 is SNHLY and CDR2 is FYNNEI. DNA of the CDR3: TGTGCCAGCAGTGAGGGGACAGGCGATTTCTACGAGCAGTACTTC. Translation: CASSEGTGDFYEQYF.

Many counts were recorded for this clonotype. The chain employs TRBV7-8 and TRBJ2-7, with 7 bases that match TRBD1. The CDR3 spans 16 residues. Unmatched junction bases numbered 12, after V lost 5 bases and J lost 2 bases. Germline V gene sequence: CDR1 SGHVS, CDR2 FQNEAQ. The CDR3 loop is CASSLTWTGGTYEQYF. CDR3 coding DNA: TGTGCCAGCAGCCTGACCTGGACAGGTGGGACCTACGAGCAGTACTTC.

Ten or more counts support this clonotype. The V and J genes are TRBV6-5 and TRBJ1-4; D gene ambiguous. Germline CDR1 reads MNHEY; CDR2 reads SVGAGI. The CDR3 length is 15 residues. The V and J ends lost 2 bases and 0 bases respectively, with 7 bases between them. CDR3 protein: CASSYEVATNEKLFF. CDR3 sequence (DNA): TGTGCCAGCAGTTACGAGGTCGCAACTAATGAAAAACTGTTTTTT.

This clonotype was detected many times. This rearrangement joins TRBV5-1 to TRBJ2-5; 8 nucleotides align to TRBD1. The junction had 5 bases not matched to a gene; V was cut back by 3 bases and J by 1 base. CDR1 is SGHRS and CDR2 is YFSETQ in the germline V gene. There are 15 residues in the CDR3. CDR3 in amino acids: CASSWDRNFQETQYF. The CDR3 DNA reads as TGCGCCAGCAGCTGGGACAGGAACTTCCAAGAGACCCAGTACTTC.

This clonotype has ten or more counts. The CDR3 DNA reads TGCAGCGTTGAAGATCTTGTAGGATACGAGCAGTACTTC. Its translation: CSVEDLVGYEQYF. This chain joins TRBV29-1 and TRBJ2-7; D gene unclear. This CDR3 contains 13 residues. V was cut by 0 bases and J by 4 bases, with 10 bases left in between. CDR1 and CDR2 (germline): SQVTM, ANQGSEA.

This clonotype has a count of ten or more. This chain joins TRBV12-3 or TRBV12-4 and TRBJ1-2; 7 nucleotides match TRBD1. V gave up 7 bases and J gave up 4 bases; unmatched junction bases: 6. The CDR3 has 13 residues. CDR3 residues: CASNRGQSYGYTF. Here the CDR3 DNA reads TGTGCCAGCAATAGGGGACAGAGCTATGGCTACACCTTC.

In its sample, this clonotype was seen many times. The chain couples TRBV6-1 to TRBJ1-6; TRBD1 aligns across 7 bases. J lost 9 bases, V lost 6 bases, and 8 bases had no gene match. From germline, CDR1 is MNHNS and CDR2 SASEGT. This CDR3 region has 14 residues. CDR3 in DNA: TGTGCCAGCAGGACAGGGAGTAGGGGTTCACCCCTCCACTTT. This sequence encodes CASRTGSRGSPLHF.